This T cell receptor (beta chain) was profiled in a study of a mutant IDH1 vaccine in newly diagnosed glioma. A word on this clone: Its antigen is still unknown.

This CDR3 has 16 residues. Germline V gene data show CDR1 as SNHLY and CDR2 as FYNNEI. Between the trimmed V and J ends, which lost 1 base and 0 bases, there was a span of 11 bases. The time point denotes: week 35, safety follow-up. Doses comprised 300 ug of mutant IDH1 20-mer peptide each, plus topical imiquimod. This table comes from immunoSEQ multiplex PCR, and its TCRdb copy is limited to in-frame clones, with some not included. The table has 26,000 or so clones, around 78% seen once. The sequence was collected from a man under 40 with glioma. The chain combines TRBV2 with TRBJ2-3; D ambiguous. The sample consisted of PBMCs, taken from a glioma patient whose treatment included an IDH1 peptide vaccine. The CDR3 sequence is CASSEDYTLSTDTQYF. The CDR3 nucleotides read TGTGCCAGCAGTGAAGACTACACACTTAGCACAGATACGCAGTATTTT.